Given below is one TCR beta chain in context. What it binds is unknown. Repertoires were generated with immunoSEQ multiplex PCR, while TCRdb's copy carries only in-frame clones and drops some. Of roughly 140,000 clones listed, 89% are singletons. This record comes from a study of T cell responses to AZD1222 COVID-19 vaccine. Study as a whole: Investigators merged groups given second doses at roughly 4 or roughly 12 weeks. General study results and limits: Spike-specific TCR breadth rose after two AZD1222 doses, and depth rose as well. Nearly half of unique spike-specific TCRs reportedly avoided B.1.351 and B.1.1.7 mutated regions.

Here the sequenced sample was peripheral blood, taken on day 0 of AZD1222 vaccination. The TCR comes from an adult in good health.

This chain's CDR3 is CASRGPNYGYTF. As DNA, the CDR3 is TGTGCCAGTAGGGGCCCTAACTATGGCTACACCTTC. The rearrangement links TRBV19 to TRBJ1-2; D remains ambiguous. The CDR3 extends over 12 amino acids. Germline V gene data show CDR1 as LNHDA and CDR2 as SQIVND (reference sequence). Trimming removed 6 bases from V and 0 bases from J, with 5 bases in between. The full variable domain, rest sourced from reference TRBV19 and TRBJ1-2, is DGGITQSPKYLFRKEGQNVTLSCEQNLNHDAMYWYRQDPGQGLRLIYYSQIVNDFQKGDIAEGYSVSREKKESFPLTVTSAQKNPTAFYLCASRGPNYGYTFGSGTRLTVV.